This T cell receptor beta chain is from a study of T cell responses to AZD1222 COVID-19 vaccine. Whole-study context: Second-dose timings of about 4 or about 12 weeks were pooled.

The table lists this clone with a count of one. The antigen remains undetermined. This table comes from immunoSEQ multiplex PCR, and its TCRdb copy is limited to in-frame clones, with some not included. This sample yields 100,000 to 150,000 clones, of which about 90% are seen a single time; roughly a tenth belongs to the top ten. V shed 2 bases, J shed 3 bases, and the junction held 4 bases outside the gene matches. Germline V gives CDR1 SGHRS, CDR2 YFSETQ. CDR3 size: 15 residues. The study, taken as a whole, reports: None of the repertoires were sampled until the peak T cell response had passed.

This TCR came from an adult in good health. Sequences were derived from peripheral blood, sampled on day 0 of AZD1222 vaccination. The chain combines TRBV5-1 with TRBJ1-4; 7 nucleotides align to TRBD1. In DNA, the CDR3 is TGCGCCAGCAGCTTAAGGGGGCTGCCTAATGAAAAACTGTTTTTT. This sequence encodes CASSLRGLPNEKLFF.